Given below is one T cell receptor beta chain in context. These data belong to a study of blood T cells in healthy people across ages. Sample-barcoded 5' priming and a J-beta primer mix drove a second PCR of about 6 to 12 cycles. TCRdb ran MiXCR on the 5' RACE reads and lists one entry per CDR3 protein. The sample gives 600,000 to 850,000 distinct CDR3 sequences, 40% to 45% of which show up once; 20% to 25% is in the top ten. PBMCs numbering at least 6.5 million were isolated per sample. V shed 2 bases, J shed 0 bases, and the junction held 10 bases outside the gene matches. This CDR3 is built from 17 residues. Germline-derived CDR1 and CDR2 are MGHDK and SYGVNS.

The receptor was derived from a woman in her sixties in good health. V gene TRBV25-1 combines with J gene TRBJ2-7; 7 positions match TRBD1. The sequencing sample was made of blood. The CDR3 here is CASSEPFGQESSYEQYF. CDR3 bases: TGTGCCAGCAGTGAACCTTTCGGACAGGAGAGCTCCTACGAGCAGTACTTC.